The 10 T cell receptor beta chains below were found in one sample sequenced in a study of shared clonotypes between healthy human individuals. Sequenced by immunoSEQ multiplex PCR; TCRdb stores in-frame clones only, minus some. The top ten hold approximately 0.4% of the sample, which has 2 million to 2.5 million clones, 85% to 95% seen once. Sequencing was done on a sample of naive CD4+ T cells from PBMCs. Subset described: CD45RA+ positively selected. The receptors derive from a man aged 18 to 35 in good health. Some clones in this sample may be carry-over from other donors' samples.

This clone was observed a handful of times. Other DNA sequences in this sample translate to the same CDR3. The V and J genes are TRBV6-5 and TRBJ2-5, with 7 bases fitting TRBD1. The CDR3 loop spans 14 amino acids. Germline V gives CDR1 MNHEY, CDR2 SVGAGI. V lost 0 bases to trimming and J lost 2 bases; unmatched junction nucleotides: 0. The CDR3 nucleotides read TGTGCCAGCAGTTACTCGGGACAGCAAGAGACCCAGTACTTC. Translation: CASSYSGQQETQYF.

The rearrangement joins TRBV7-2 to TRBJ1-4, with 9 bases fitting TRBD1. The germline V gene has CDR1 SGHTA and CDR2 FQGNSA. V shed 5 bases and J 10 bases; nucleotides not matched to a gene: 14. The CDR3 consists of 16 residues. The CDR3: CASSQNKQGAGGKLFF. Written as DNA, the CDR3 is TGTGCCAGCAGCCAAAATAAACAGGGGGCTGGGGGAAAACTGTTTTTT. The full variable domain, its missing parts supplied by reference TRBV7-2 and TRBJ1-4, is GAGVSQSPSNKVTEKGKDVELRCDPISGHTALYWYRQSLGQGLEFLIYFQGNSAPDKSGLPSDRFSAERTGGSVSTLTIQRTQQEDSAVYLCASSQNKQGAGGKLFFGSGTQLSVL.

The genes are TRBV27 and TRBJ1-1; TRBD1 might be the D (5 bases). The CDR3 totals 17 residues. Trimming stripped 0 bases from V and 3 bases from J, with 17 bases between. Germline values: CDR1 MNHEY, CDR2 SMNVEV (reference sequence). In DNA, the CDR3 is TGTGCCAGCAGTTTATCGGTACGGGGCGGATCCTACACTGAAGCTTTCTTT. Translated: CASSLSVRGGSYTEAFF.

In this sample, this clone turned up a few times. The V call is TRBV7-9, the J call TRBJ1-1, with TRBD1 matching over 8 bases. The CDR3 contains 14 residues. With 5 bases clipped from V and 4 bases from J, the junction kept 6 bases outside the gene matches. In germline, CDR1 is SEHNR, CDR2 FQNEAQ (reference sequence). In DNA, the CDR3 is TGTGCCAGCAGCCAGACAGGGGTTGTCACTGAAGCTTTCTTT. This gives the protein CASSQTGVVTEAFF.

V gene TRBV27 combines with J gene TRBJ2-2; D is possibly TRBD1 (6 bases). V lost 3 bases and J lost 1, with 9 bases in between. CDR1 is MNHEY, CDR2 SMNVEV, per germline (reference sequence). The CDR3 sequence is 15 residues long. In nucleotides, the CDR3 is TGTGCCAGCAGTTTGGGCAGGGGGAACACCGGGGAGCTGTTTTTT. Translated: CASSLGRGNTGELFF.

The rearrangement links TRBV19 to TRBJ2-7; TRBD2 agrees at 13 bases. Germline V lookup: CDR1 LNHDA, CDR2 SQIVND (reference sequence). The V segment lost 6 bases and the J segment 5 bases; nucleotides outside the gene matches: 7. CDR3 length: 15 residues. CDR3 DNA sequence: TGTGCCAGTAGCAAAGGACTAGCGGGAGTCAACGAGCAGTACTTC. Translated: CASSKGLAGVNEQYF.

The chain uses TRBV5-6 and TRBJ1-1, with D hard to call. V was cut by 3 bases and J by 4 bases, with 10 bases left in between. The CDR3 is made up of 13 amino acids. Germline values: CDR1 SGHDT, CDR2 YYEEEE. CDR3 nucleotide sequence: TGTGCCAGCAGCTCAACGGCCGCCACTGAAGCTTTCTTT. Translated, it gives CASSSTAATEAFF.

The chain employs TRBV5-1 and TRBJ2-7; D is unclear. V lost 1 base and J lost 7, with 18 bases in between. The CDR3 sequence is 15 residues long. Germline V gives CDR1 SGHRS, CDR2 YFSETQ. This CDR3 reads CASSLLSHPAEEQYF. The CDR3 nucleotides read TGCGCCAGCAGCTTGCTCAGCCACCCAGCTGAAGAGCAGTACTTC.

This chain links TRBV16 with TRBJ1-1; D not resolved. The CDR3 loop spans 13 amino acids. The V gene lost 4 bases and the J gene lost 7 bases, with 13 bases spanning the gap. The germline V gene has CDR1 KGHSY and CDR2 FQNENV. The CDR3 DNA reads TGTGCCAGCAGCCTACAGCCGACCCTTGAAGCTTTCTTT. This codes for CASSLQPTLEAFF.

This clone was recorded only once. The V call is TRBV7-6, the J call TRBJ2-3, with 10 bases matching TRBD2. In germline, CDR1 is SGHVS, CDR2 FNYEAQ. V shed 3 bases and J 0 bases; nucleotides not matched to a gene: 12. The CDR3 is 19 amino acids. CDR3: CASSFTVAGGRGSTDTQYF. The CDR3 nucleotides are TGTGCCAGCAGCTTCACTGTAGCGGGAGGCCGAGGAAGCACAGATACGCAGTATTTT.